This is a list of T cell receptor beta chains from one sample in a study of memory CD4+ T cells and cytomegalovirus serostatus. Sequencing was performed with immunoSEQ multiplex PCR; in TCRdb, only in-frame clones are kept and a portion is missing. The table shows 45,000 to 65,000 clones, with roughly four fifths occurring only once. The sample taken for sequencing was memory CD4+ T cells from blood. The receptors stem from an adult in good health and CMV-seronegative. CDR3s include the opening cysteine and the closing phenylalanine or tryptophan. D genes are given only for firm matches. A row's size may be missing; if present it is once, few, many or a size class.

.	.	TRBV6-6	TRBJ2-3	TGTGCCAGCAGGGGTCGGCGGGGGCGGACAGATACGCAGTATTTT	CASRGRRGRTDTQYF
.	.	TRBV15	TRBJ2-7	TGTGCCACCAGCAGAGATCAGGCGGCAGGGACCTACGAGCAGTACTTC	CATSRDQAAGTYEQYF
.	once	TRBV6-1	TRBJ1-2	TGTGCCAGCAGTGTAAGTCAGACAGTTGACTATGGCTACACCTTC	CASSVSQTVDYGYTF
TRBD1	.	TRBV28	TRBJ1-5	TGTGCCAGCAGTTTCAGGGGGTGGAATAGCAATCAGCCCCAGCATTTT	CASSFRGWNSNQPQHF
.	few	TRBV4-2	TRBJ1-2	TGTGCCAGCAGCCAAGATGACGGGGTTTATGGCTACACCTTC	CASSQDDGVYGYTF
.	once	TRBV21-1	TRBJ1-1	TGTGCCAGCAGCAAAAGGGGAACCGAGGGGAACACTGAAGCTTTCTTT	CASSKRGTEGNTEAFF
TRBD2	.	TRBV5-1	TRBJ2-7	TGCGCCAGCAGCTTGGAAACTAGCGGGCTAACTCCAGGGCAGTACTTC	CASSLETSGLTPGQYF
.	.	TRBV11-3	TRBJ2-1	TGTGCCAGCAGCTTGGGGAACACAGGCTCCCACAATGAGCAGTTCTTC	CASSLGNTGSHNEQFF
TRBD1	.	TRBV4-2	TRBJ2-7	TGTGCCAGCAGCCAAGAGCATGCCCCCCGGGACAGCTACGAGCAGTACTTC	CASSQEHAPRDSYEQYF
TRBD2	once	TRBV6-5	TRBJ2-7	TGTGCCAGCAGTTTGGCACAGACTAGCGGGGCCTACGAGCAGTACTTC	CASSLAQTSGAYEQYF
.	.	TRBV7-9	TRBJ1-3	TGTGCCAGCAGCTTAGCGACAGGTTTGGGCGTCGGAAACACCATATATTTT	CASSLATGLGVGNTIYF
.	.	TRBV2	TRBJ2-5	TGTGCCAGCAGTGTGACTAACCAAGAGACCCAGTACTTC	CASSVTNQETQYF
.	.	TRBV6-1	TRBJ1-6	TGTGCCAGCAGTGAACAGGGTTCACCCCTCCACTTT	CASSEQGSPLHF
.	.	TRBV9	TRBJ2-3	TGTGCCAGCAGCGTAGCTGAGAATACGCAGTATTTT	CASSVAENTQYF
TRBD1	.	TRBV15	TRBJ1-2	TGTGCCACCAGCAGAGATCGGACAGGGGGAAACTATGGCTACACCTTC	CATSRDRTGGNYGYTF
.	.	TRBV9	TRBJ1-2	TGTGCCAGCAGCGTAGGTGACGGATCCTCGGGCTACACCTTC	CASSVGDGSSGYTF
.	.	TRBV7-2	TRBJ1-5	TGTGCCAGCAGCTTCAGAGATAGCAATCAGCCCCAGCATTTT	CASSFRDSNQPQHF
.	.	TRBV18	TRBJ2-7	TGTGCCAGCTCACCACAAGGGCCAAGGGACGAGCAGTACTTC	CASSPQGPRDEQYF
.	.	TRBV6-6	TRBJ2-3	TGTGCCAGCAGTTACGCTCCAGGAAGATCAGATACGCAGTATTTT	CASSYAPGRSDTQYF
.	few	TRBV4-3	TRBJ1-3	TGCGCCAGCAGCCAAGATCCTCAAGGTGGAAACACCATATATTTT	CASSQDPQGGNTIYF
.	.	TRBV5-1	TRBJ1-6	TGCGCCAGCAGCTTCGCAGTTGCTAATTCACCCCTCCACTTT	CASSFAVANSPLHF
.	.	TRBV2	TRBJ2-1	TGTGCCAGCAGTGAAGCGGGACTTGCCCCATACAATGAGCAGTTCTTC	CASSEAGLAPYNEQFF